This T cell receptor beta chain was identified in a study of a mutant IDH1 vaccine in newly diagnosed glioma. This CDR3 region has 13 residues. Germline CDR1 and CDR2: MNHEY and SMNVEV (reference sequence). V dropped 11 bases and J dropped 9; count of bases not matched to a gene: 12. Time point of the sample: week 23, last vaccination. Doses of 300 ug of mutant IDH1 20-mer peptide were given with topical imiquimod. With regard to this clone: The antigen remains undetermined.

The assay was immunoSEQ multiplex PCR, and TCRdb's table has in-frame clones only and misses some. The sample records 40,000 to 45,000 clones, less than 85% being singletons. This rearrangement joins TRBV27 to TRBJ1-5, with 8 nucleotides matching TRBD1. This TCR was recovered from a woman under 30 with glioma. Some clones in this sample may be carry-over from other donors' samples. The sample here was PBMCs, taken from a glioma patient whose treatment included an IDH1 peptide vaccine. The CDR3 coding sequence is TGTGCCGCTGCAACCGGGACAGGAGGGCCCCAGCATTTT. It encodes CAAATGTGGPQHF.